This record concerns one TCR beta chain sequence. Per the original data handling: Reference gene primer amplification gave nucleated cell count estimates. Measured with immunoSEQ multiplex PCR; TCRdb has only the in-frame clones, and not every one. V, J and clone size were drawn from that table, and D and trimming were deduced from the DNA. The repertoire has 390,000 or so clones, around 90% of them found once; the top ten carry 6.5% to 7%. These data come from a study of blood T cell repertoires in COVID-19. For the study at large: The study drew acute and convalescent COVID-19 samples from the United States, Italy and Spain. From T cells, B-cell-depleted T cells, or PBMCs came the material, which was cDNA or gDNA.

J was trimmed by 6 bases and V by 2 bases; bases with no gene match: 6. The germline V gene encodes CDR1 SGHTA and CDR2 FQGNSA. The length of the CDR3 is 14 residues. The V and J genes are TRBV7-2 and TRBJ2-7, with 8 bases lining up with TRBD1. Sequencing used peripheral blood. The source is a man aged 18 to 30 with active or convalescent COVID-19. The CDR3: CASSLTEDRAEQYF. DNA for the CDR3: TGTGCCAGCAGCTTAACGGAGGACAGGGCCGAGCAGTACTTC.